The rows below give T cell receptor beta chains drawn from one sample of a study of cytomegalovirus exposure and HLA in healthy donors. TCRdb keeps only in-frame clones here, not all; method: immunoSEQ multiplex PCR. The repertoire holds approximately 150,000 clones, with 77% as singletons. The specimen sequenced was PBMCs. Receptors originate from a young woman in good health and CMV-seronegative. Each CDR3 is given with its conserved first and last residue. The D gene is left open where the match is weak. The size field is filled for only some rows; it gives once, few, many or a size class.

DNA,CDR3,V,size,D,J
TGTGCCAGCAGCTCGGACAGGGAACTGTTTTTT,CASSSDRELFF,TRBV7-8,NA,TRBD1,TRBJ1-4
TGCAGCGTTGAAGATCGAACAGATGAAAAACTGTTTTTT,CSVEDRTDEKLFF,TRBV29-1,once,NA,TRBJ1-4
TGTGCCAGCAGCCAAGACCTTTCGACAGGGCTTCGTTACACTGAAGCTTTCTTT,CASSQDLSTGLRYTEAFF,TRBV4-2,NA,TRBD1,TRBJ1-1
TGTGCCAGCAGTGATCTGGGACTAGGAGAGACCCAGTACTTC,CASSDLGLGETQYF,TRBV25-1,NA,TRBD2,TRBJ2-5
TGTGCCAGCAGCCAAGGGCAGATGGCACACGAGCAGTACTTC,CASSQGQMAHEQYF,TRBV4-2,NA,NA,TRBJ2-7
TGTGCCATCAGTGAGTCCCTGACAGGTAACTACGAGCAGTACTTC,CAISESLTGNYEQYF,TRBV10-3,once,NA,TRBJ2-7
TGTGCCAGCAGCCGGACAGGGAATTACGAGCAGTACTTC,CASSRTGNYEQYF,TRBV7-9,NA,TRBD1,TRBJ2-7
TGTGCCAGCATCTTTAGATCAGGGGTACAGCCCCAGCATTTT,CASIFRSGVQPQHF,TRBV6-1,few,NA,TRBJ1-5
TGCGCCAGCAGAGACAGCGCCCTGAACACTGAAGCTTTCTTT,CASRDSALNTEAFF,TRBV5-1,NA,NA,TRBJ1-1
TGTGCCAGTCGATGGGGCGAAGGCGTCCATGGCTACACCTTC,CASRWGEGVHGYTF,TRBV19,NA,NA,TRBJ1-2
TGTGCCAGCGTTTATATGAGCGGGGGTCGAAAGACCCAGTACTTC,CASVYMSGGRKTQYF,TRBV6-6,NA,TRBD2,TRBJ2-5
TGTGCCAGCAGCCACCTCGGGGGTAGGACTGAAGCTTTCTTT,CASSHLGGRTEAFF,TRBV5-6,NA,NA,TRBJ1-1
TGTGCCAGCAGTGACAGGGACAGGGTCTATGCAACTAATGAAAAACTGTTTTTT,CASSDRDRVYATNEKLFF,TRBV6-1,once,TRBD1,TRBJ1-4
TGTGCCAGCAGTGAGGAATCGGGACTAGCGGGGAACGAGCAGTACTTC,CASSEESGLAGNEQYF,TRBV6-1,NA,TRBD2,TRBJ2-7
TGTGCCAGCATTGGACTAGCAGAGACCCAGTACTTC,CASIGLAETQYF,TRBV2,NA,TRBD2,TRBJ2-5
TGTGCCAGCAGCTTGGCCAGGGCCAATGAGCAGTTCTTC,CASSLARANEQFF,TRBV5-6,NA,NA,TRBJ2-1
TGCGCCAGCAGCCAAGATTCCGGGAGCACTGAAGCTTTCTTT,CASSQDSGSTEAFF,TRBV4-3,few,NA,TRBJ1-1
TGTGCCAGCAGCTTAGTGGACAGGGCGGACGGGGAGCTGTTTTTT,CASSLVDRADGELFF,TRBV7-3,NA,TRBD1,TRBJ2-2
TGTGCCAGCAGCTTAAGTCGGGAGGCGGGAGGGGGTGAGCAGTACTTC,CASSLSREAGGGEQYF,TRBV7-2,NA,TRBD2,TRBJ2-7
TGCGCCAGCAGCCAGCCTTCTAAGACGGGGGGAAACAGAGCATGGTTCTTC,CASSQPSKTGGNRAWFF,TRBV4-3,NA,TRBD2,TRBJ2-1
TGCGCCAGCAGCTCTAGCGGGAGTTATACCTACAATGAGCAGTTCTTC,CASSSSGSYTYNEQFF,TRBV5-1,NA,TRBD2,TRBJ2-1
TGCGCCAGCAGCTTGGGGGCCAGAAACACAGATACGCAGTATTTT,CASSLGARNTDTQYF,TRBV5-1,NA,NA,TRBJ2-3
TGTGCCACCCAAACGCACAGGACATCCACCGGGGAGCTGTTTTTT,CATQTHRTSTGELFF,TRBV19,once,NA,TRBJ2-2
TGTGCCAGCAGTGCAAGGACAGGACTCTATGGCTACACCTTC,CASSARTGLYGYTF,TRBV6-1,NA,TRBD1,TRBJ1-2
TGCGCCAGCAGCCAAGAGAATAGGGGTGGAGAGACCCAGTACTTC,CASSQENRGGETQYF,TRBV4-1,few,NA,TRBJ2-5
TGTGCCAGTAGTATAGGGAAAGGGGACAGACTCAGCCACCGTGGGCAAGAGACCCAGTACTTC,CASSIGKGDRLSHRGQETQYF,TRBV19,NA,TRBD1,TRBJ2-5